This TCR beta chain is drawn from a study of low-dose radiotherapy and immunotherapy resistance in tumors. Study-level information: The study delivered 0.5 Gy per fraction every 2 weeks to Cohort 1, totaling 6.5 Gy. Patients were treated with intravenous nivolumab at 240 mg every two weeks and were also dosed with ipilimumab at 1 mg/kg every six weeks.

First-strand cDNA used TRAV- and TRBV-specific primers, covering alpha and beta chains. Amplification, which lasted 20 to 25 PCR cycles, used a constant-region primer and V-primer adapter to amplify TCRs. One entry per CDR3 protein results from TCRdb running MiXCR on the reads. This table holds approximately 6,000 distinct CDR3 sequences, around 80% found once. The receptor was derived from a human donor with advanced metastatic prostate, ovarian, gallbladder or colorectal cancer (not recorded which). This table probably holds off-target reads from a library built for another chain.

The CDR3 nucleotides read TGTGCCACTTCGACAGGGAGTAATTCACCCCTCCACTTT. Protein sequence: CATSTGSNSPLHF. This chain uses TRBV10-3 with TRBJ1-6, with 7 bases aligning to TRBD1. The CDR3 is 13 amino acids. The germline V gene encodes CDR1 ENHRY and CDR2 SYGVKD. J was trimmed by 6 bases and V by 10 bases; bases with no gene match: 6.